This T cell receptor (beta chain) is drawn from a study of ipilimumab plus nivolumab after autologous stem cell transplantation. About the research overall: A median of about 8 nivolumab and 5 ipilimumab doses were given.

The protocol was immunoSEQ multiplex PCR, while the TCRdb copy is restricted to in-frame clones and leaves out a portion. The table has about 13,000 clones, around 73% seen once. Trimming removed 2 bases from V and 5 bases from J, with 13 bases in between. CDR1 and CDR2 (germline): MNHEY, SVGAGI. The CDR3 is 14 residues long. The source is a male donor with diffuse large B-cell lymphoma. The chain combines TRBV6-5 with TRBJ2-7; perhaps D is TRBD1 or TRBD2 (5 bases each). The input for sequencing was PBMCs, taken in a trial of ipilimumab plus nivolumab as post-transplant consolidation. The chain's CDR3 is CASSYQARGDEQYF. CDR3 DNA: TGTGCCAGCAGTTACCAGGCTCGAGGGGACGAGCAGTACTTC.